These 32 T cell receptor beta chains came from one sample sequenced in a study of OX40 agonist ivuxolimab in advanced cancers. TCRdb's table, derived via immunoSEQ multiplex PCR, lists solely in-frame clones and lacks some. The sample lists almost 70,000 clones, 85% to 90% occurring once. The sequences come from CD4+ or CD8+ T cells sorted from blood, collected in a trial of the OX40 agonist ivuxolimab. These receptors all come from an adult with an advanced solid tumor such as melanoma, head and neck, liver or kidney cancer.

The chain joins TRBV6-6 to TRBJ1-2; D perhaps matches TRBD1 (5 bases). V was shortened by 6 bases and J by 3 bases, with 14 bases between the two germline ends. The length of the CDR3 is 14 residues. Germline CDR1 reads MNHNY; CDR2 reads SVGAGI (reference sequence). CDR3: CASSHFQGDYGYTF. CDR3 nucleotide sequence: TGTGCCAGCAGCCATTTCCAGGGTGACTATGGCTACACCTTC.

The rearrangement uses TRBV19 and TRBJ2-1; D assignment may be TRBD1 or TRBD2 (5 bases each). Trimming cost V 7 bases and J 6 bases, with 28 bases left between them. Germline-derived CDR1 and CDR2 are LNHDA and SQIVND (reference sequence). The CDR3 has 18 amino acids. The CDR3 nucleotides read TGTGCCAGTACCCGAGAGGGTGGGGGAAGCTGGGTAGGCAATGAGCAGTTCTTC. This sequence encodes CASTREGGGSWVGNEQFF.

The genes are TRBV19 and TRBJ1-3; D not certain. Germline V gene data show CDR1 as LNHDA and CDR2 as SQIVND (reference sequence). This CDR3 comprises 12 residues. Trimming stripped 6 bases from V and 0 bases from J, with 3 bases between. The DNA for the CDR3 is TGTGCCAGTAGGTCCTCTGGAAACACCATATATTTT. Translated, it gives CASRSSGNTIYF.

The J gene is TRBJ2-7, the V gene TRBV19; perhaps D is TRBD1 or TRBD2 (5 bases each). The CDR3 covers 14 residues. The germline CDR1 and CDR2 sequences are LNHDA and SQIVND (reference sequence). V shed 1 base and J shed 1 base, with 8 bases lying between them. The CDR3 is CASSIGDLSYEQYF. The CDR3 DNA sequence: TGTGCCAGTAGTATAGGGGACCTTTCCTACGAGCAGTACTTC.

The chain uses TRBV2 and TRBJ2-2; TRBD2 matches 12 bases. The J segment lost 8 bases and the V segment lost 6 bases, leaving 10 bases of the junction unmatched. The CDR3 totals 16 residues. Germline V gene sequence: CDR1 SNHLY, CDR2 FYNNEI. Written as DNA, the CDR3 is TGTGCCAGCAGGCGGGAACTAGCGGGAGGTTCGGGGGAGCTGTTTTTT. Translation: CASRRELAGGSGELFF.

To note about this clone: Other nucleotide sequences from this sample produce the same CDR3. CDR3: CASSLVGSGNTIYF. In nucleotides, the CDR3 is TGTGCCAGCAGCTTAGTAGGGTCTGGAAACACCATATATTTT. The V gene is TRBV7-2, the J gene TRBJ1-3; D call uncertain. Per the germline V gene, CDR1 is SGHTA and CDR2 is FQGNSA. The CDR3 loop spans 14 amino acids. V was pared by 1 base and J by 1 base, with 5 bases between.

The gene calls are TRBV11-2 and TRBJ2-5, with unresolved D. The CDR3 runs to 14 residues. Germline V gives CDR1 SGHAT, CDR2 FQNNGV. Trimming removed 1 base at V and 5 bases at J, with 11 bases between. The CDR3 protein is CASSLGVLPETQYF. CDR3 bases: TGTGCCAGCAGCTTAGGGGTCCTACCGGAGACCCAGTACTTC.

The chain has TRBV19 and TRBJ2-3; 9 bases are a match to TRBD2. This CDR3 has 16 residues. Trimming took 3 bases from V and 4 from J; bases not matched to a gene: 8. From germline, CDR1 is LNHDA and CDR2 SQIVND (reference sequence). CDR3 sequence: CASSIFSGSGADTQYF. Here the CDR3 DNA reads TGTGCCAGTAGTATCTTTAGCGGGAGTGGAGCAGATACGCAGTATTTT.

The DNA of the CDR3 is TGTGCCAGCAGCATCCGACAGGGGAAGATCAACGAGCAGTACTTC. This codes for CASSIRQGKINEQYF. The chain uses TRBV6-6 and TRBJ2-7; 8 bases are a match to TRBD1. Losses at the gene ends were 6 bases for V and 5 bases for J; bases not matched to a gene: 12. The germline gives CDR1 MNHNY, CDR2 SVGAGI (reference sequence). This CDR3 comprises 15 residues.

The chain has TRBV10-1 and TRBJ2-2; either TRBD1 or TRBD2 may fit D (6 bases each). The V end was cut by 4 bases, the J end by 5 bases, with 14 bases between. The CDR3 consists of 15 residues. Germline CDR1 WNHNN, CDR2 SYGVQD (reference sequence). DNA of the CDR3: TGCGCCAGCAGTGGGGGACAAGGGGGGACCGGGGAGCTGTTTTTT. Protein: CASSGGQGGTGELFF.

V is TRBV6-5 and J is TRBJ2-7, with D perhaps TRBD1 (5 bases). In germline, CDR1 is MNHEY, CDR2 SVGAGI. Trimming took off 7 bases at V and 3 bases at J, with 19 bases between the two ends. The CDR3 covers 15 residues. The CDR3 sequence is CASNPPGRDIYEQYF. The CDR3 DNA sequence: TGTGCCAGCAACCCACCGGGCAGGGATATCTACGAGCAGTACTTC.

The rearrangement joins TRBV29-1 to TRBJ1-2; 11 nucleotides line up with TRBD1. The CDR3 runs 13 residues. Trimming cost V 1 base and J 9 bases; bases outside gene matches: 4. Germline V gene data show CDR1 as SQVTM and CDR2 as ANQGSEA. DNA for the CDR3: TGCAGCGTTGAAGCCGGACAGGGGGCTAGCTACACCTTC. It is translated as CSVEAGQGASYTF.

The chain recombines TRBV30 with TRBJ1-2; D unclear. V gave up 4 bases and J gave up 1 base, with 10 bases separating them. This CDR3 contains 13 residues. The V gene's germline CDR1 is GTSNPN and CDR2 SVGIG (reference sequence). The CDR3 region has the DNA TGTGCCTGGAACAGACGTTTTAACTATGGCTACACCTTC. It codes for CAWNRRFNYGYTF.

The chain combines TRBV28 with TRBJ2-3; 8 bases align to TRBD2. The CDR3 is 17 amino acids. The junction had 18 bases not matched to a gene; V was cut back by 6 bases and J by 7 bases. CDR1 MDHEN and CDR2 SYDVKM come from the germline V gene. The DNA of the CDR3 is TGTGCCAGCAGAAGGAGGGCCGCGACTAGCGAGATTAATACGCAGTATTTT. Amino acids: CASRRRAATSEINTQYF.

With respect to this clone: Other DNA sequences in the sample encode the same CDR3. CDR3 loop: CASSPGGNTEAFF. CDR3 DNA sequence: TGTGCCAGCTCACCAGGAGGGAACACTGAAGCTTTCTTT. The V gene is TRBV18, the J gene TRBJ1-1; D is uncertain. Trimming took 2 bases from V and 1 from J, leaving 5 bases between them. CDR3 length equals 13 residues. Germline CDR1 reads KGHSH; CDR2 reads LQKENI.

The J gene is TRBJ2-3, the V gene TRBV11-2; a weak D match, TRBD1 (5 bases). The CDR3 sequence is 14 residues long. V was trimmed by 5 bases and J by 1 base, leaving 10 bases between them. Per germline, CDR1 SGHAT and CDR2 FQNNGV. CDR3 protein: CASSPIRGTDTQYF. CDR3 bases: TGTGCCAGCAGCCCCATCAGGGGCACAGATACGCAGTATTTT.

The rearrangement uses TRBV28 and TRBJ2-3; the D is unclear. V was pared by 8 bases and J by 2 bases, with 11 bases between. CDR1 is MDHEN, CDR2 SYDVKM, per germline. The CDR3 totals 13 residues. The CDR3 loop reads CASESADTDTQYF. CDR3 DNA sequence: TGTGCCAGCGAAAGCGCAGACACAGATACGCAGTATTTT. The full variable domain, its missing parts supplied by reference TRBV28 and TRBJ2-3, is DVKVTQSSRYLVKRTGEKVFLECVQDMDHENMFWYRQDPGLGLRLIYFSYDVKMKEKGDIPEGYSVSREKKERFSLILESASTNQTSMYLCASESADTDTQYFGPGTRLTVL.

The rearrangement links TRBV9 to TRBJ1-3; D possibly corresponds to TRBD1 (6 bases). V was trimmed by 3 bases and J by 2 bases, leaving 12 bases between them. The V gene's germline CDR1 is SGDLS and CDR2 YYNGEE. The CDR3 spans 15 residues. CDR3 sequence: CASSAEKGAGNTIYF. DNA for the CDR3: TGTGCCAGCAGCGCAGAAAAGGGGGCTGGAAACACCATATATTTT.

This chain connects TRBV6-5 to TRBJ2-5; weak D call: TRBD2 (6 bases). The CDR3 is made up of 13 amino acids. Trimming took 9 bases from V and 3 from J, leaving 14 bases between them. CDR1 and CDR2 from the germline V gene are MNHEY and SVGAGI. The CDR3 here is CASRERVKETQYF. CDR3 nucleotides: TGTGCCAGTCGGGAGAGAGTGAAAGAGACCCAGTACTTC.

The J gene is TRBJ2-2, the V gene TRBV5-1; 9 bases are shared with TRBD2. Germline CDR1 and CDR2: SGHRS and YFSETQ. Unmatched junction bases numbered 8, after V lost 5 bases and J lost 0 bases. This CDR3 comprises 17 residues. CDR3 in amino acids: CASRRLAGTPNTGELFF. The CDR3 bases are TGCGCCAGCAGAAGGCTAGCGGGAACTCCGAACACCGGGGAGCTGTTTTTT.

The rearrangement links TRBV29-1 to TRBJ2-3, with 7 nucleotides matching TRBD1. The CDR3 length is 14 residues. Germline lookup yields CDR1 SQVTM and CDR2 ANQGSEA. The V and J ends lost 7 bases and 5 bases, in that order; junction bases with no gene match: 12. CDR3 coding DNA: TGCAGCGAACTGACAGGGACACGGGGAGATACGCAGTATTTT. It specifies CSELTGTRGDTQYF.

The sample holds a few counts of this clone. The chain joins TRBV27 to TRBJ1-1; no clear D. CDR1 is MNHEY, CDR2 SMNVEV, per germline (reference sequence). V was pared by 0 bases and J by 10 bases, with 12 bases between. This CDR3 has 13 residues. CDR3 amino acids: CASSLSQSIGAFF. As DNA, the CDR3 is TGTGCCAGCAGTTTATCCCAGAGCATAGGAGCTTTCTTT.

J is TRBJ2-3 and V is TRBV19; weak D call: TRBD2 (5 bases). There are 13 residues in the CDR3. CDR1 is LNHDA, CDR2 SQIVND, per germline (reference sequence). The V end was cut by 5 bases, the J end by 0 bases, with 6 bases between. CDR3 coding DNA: TGTGCCAGTAGTCCGGGGAGCACAGATACGCAGTATTTT. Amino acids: CASSPGSTDTQYF.

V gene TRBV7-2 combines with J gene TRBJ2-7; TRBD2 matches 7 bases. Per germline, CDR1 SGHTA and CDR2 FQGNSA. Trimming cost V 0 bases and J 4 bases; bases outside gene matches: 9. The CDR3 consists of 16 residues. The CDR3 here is CASSLAGGRGEYEQYF. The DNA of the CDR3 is TGTGCCAGCAGCTTAGCGGGCGGGAGAGGCGAGTACGAGCAGTACTTC. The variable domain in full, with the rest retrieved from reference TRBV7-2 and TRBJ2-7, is GAGVSQSPSNKVTEKGKDVELRCDPISGHTALYWYRQSLGQGLEFLIYFQGNSAPDKSGLPSDRFSAERTGGSVSTLTIQRTQQEDSAVYLCASSLAGGRGEYEQYFGPGTRLTVT.

The CDR3 nucleotides read TGTGCCAGCAGCTTATTTAGCGGGAGCACCGGGGAGCTGTTTTTT. Amino acid sequence: CASSLFSGSTGELFF. The chain has TRBV7-9 and TRBJ2-2, with 9 bases lining up with TRBD2. In germline, CDR1 is SEHNR, CDR2 FQNEAQ (reference sequence). V was clipped by 2 bases and J by 4 bases; unmatched bases: 2. This CDR3 region has 15 residues.

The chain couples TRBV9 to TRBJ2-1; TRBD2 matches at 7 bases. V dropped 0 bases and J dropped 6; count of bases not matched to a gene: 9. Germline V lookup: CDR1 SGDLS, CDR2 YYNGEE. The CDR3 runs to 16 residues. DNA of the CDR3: TGTGCCAGCAGCGTAGCTATGGCGCGGGAGCGCAATGAGCAGTTCTTC. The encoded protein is CASSVAMARERNEQFF.

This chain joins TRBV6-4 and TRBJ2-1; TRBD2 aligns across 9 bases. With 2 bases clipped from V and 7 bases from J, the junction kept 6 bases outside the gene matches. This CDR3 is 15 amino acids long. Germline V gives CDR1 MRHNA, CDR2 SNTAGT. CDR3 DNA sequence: TGTGCCAGCAGTGACCCGGGGGCGGGAGGGAATGAGCAGTTCTTC. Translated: CASSDPGAGGNEQFF.

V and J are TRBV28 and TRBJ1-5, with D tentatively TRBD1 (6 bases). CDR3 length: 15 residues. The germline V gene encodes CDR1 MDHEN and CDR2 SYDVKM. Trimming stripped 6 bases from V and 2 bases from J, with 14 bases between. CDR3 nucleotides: TGTGCCAGCAGCCCCGGGGGCGAGGGCAATCAGCCCCAGCATTTT. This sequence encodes CASSPGGEGNQPQHF.

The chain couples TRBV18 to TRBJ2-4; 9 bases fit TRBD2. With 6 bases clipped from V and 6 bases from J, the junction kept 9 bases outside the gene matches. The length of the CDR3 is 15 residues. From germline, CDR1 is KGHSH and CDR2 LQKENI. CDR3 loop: CASSFSGSYGNIQYF. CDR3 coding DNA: TGTGCCAGCTCTTTTAGCGGGAGCTACGGAAACATTCAGTACTTC.

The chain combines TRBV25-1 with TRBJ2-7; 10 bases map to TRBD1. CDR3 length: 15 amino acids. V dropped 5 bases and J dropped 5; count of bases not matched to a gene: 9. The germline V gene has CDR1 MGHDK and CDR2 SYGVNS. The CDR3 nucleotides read TGTGCCAGCAGTCTTAGACAGGGGGCGGAACACGAGCAGTACTTC. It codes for CASSLRQGAEHEQYF.

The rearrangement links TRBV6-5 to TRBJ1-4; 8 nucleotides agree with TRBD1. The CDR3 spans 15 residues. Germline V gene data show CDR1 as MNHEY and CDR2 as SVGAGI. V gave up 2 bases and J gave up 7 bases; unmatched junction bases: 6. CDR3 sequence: CASSYTGQGAEKLFF. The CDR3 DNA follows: TGTGCCAGCAGTTACACGGGCCAGGGGGCTGAAAAACTGTTTTTT.

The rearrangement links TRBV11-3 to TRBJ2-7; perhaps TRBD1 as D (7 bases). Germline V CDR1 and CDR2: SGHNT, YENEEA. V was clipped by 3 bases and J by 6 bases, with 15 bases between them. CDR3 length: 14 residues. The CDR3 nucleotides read TGTGCCAGCAGCTTCTCAGGGGGGACCTTCGAGCAGTACTTC. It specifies CASSFSGGTFEQYF.